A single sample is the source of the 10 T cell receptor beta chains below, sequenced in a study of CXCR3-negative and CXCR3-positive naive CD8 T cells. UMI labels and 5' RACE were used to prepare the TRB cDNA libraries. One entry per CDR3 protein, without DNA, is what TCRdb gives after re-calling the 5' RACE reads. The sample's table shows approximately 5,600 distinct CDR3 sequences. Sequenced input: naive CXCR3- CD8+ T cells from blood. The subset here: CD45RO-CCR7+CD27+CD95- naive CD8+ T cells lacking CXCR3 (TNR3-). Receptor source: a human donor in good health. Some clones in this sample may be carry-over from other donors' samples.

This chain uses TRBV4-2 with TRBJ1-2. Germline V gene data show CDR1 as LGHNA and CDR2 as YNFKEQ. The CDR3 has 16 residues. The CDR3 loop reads CASSQEHGHTGYGYTF.

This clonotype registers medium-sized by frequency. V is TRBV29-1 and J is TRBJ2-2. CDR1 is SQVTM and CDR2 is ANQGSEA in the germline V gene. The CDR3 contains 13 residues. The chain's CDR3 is CSVETHNTGELFF.

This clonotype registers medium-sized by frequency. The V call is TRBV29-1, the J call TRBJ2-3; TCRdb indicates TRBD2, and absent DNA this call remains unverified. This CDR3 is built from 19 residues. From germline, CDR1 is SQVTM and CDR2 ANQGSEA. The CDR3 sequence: CSVEGYDLGRAASTDTQYF.

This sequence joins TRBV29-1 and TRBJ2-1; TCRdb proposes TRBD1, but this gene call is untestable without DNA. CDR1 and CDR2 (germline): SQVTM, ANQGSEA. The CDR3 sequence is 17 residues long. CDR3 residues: CSVPTPIDRGPYNEQFF.

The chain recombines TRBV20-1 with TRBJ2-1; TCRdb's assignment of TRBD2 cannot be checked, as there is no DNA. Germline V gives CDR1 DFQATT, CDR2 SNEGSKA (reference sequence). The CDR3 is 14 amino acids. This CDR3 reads CSASPRGPYNEQFF.

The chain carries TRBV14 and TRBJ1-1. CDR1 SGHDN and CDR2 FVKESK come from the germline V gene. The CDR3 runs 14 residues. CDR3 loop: CASSQVMGYTEAFF.

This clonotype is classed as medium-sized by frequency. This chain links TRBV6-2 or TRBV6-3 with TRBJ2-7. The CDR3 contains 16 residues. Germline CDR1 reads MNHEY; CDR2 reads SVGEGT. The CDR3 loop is CASRAPHGQDTYEQYF.

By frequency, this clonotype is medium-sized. This chain's CDR3 is CASSQDPGTNEKLFF. V usage is TRBV3-1 and J usage is TRBJ1-4. The germline V gene encodes CDR1 LGHDT and CDR2 YNNKEL (reference sequence). The CDR3 runs 15 residues.

CDR3 protein: CSSKQSSYNEQFF. The rearrangement links TRBV29-1 to TRBJ2-1. Germline assignment: CDR1 SQVTM and CDR2 ANQGSEA. The CDR3 length is 13 residues.

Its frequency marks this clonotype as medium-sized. The CDR3 loop reads CASSLGSAVQNTQYF. V gene TRBV7-9 combines with J gene TRBJ2-3. The length of the CDR3 is 15 residues. The germline V gene has CDR1 SEHNR and CDR2 FQNEAQ (reference sequence).